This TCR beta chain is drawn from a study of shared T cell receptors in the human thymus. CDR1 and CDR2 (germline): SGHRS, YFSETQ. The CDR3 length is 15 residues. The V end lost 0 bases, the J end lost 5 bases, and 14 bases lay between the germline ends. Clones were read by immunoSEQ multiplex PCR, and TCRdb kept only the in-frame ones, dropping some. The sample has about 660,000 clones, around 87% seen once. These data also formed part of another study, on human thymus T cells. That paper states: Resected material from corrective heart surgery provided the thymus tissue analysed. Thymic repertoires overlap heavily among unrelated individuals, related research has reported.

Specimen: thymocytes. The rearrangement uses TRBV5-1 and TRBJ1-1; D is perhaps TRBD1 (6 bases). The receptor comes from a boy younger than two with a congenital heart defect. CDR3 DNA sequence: TGCGCCAGCAGCTTGGGGTCAGGGGTTGGGACTGAAGCTTTCTTT. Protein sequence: CASSLGSGVGTEAFF. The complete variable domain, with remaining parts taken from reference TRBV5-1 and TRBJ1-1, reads KAGVTQTPRYLIKTRGQQVTLSCSPISGHRSVSWYQQTPGQGLQFLFEYFSETQRNKGNFPGRFSGRQFSNSRSEMNVSTLELGDSALYLCASSLGSGVGTEAFFGQGTRLTVV.